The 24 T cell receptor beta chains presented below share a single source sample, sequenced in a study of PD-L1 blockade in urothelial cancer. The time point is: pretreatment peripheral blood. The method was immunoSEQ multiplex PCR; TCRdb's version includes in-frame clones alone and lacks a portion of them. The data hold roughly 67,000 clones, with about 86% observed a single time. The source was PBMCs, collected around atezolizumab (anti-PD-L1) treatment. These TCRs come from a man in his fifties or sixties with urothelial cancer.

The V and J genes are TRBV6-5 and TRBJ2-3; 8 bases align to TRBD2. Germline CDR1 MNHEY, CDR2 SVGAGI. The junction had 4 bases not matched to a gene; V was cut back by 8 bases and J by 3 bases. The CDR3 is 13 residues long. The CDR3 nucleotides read TGTGCCAGCTGTCCGGGGGGGACAGATACGCAGTATTTT. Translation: CASCPGGTDTQYF.

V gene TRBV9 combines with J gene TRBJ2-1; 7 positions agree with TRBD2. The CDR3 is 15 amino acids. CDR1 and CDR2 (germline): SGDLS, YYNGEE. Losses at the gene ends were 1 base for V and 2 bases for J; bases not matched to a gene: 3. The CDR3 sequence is CASSVSSGAYNEQFF. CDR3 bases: TGTGCCAGCAGCGTATCCAGCGGGGCCTACAATGAGCAGTTCTTC.

CDR3 sequence (DNA): TGTGCCAGCAGGAATACAGGGGCTGGTAATGAAAAACTGTTTTTT. Its translation: CASRNTGAGNEKLFF. The V and J genes are TRBV5-6 and TRBJ1-4, with 7 bases aligning to TRBD1. Germline V gives CDR1 SGHDT, CDR2 YYEEEE. V lost 5 bases, J lost 4 bases, and 8 bases stayed unmatched. This CDR3 contains 15 residues.

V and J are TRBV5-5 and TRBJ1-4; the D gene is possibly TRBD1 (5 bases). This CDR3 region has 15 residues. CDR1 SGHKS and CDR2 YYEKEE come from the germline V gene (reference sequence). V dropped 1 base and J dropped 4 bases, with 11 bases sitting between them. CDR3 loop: CASSLQGWDNEKLFF. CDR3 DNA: TGTGCCAGCAGCTTGCAGGGCTGGGATAATGAAAAACTGTTTTTT.

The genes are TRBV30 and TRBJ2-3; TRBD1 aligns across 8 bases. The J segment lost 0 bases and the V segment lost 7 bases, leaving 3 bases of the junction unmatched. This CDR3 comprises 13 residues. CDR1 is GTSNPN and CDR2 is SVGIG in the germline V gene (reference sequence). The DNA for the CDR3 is TGTGCCTATCAGGGGGCTAGCACAGATACGCAGTATTTT. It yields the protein CAYQGASTDTQYF.

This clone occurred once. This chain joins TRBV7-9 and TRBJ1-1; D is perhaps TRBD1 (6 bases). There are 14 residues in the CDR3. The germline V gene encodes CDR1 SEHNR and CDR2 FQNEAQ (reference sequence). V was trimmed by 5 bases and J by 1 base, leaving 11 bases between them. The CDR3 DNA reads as TGTGCCAGCAGCCTAAGACAGGCGAACACTGAAGCTTTCTTT. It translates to CASSLRQANTEAFF.

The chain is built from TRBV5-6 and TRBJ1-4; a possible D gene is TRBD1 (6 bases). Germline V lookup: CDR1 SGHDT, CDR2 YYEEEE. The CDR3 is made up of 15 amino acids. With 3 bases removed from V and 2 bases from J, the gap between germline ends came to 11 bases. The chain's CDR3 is CASSWGGATNEKLFF. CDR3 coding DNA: TGTGCCAGCAGCTGGGGGGGCGCGACTAATGAAAAACTGTTTTTT.

CDR3 sequence (DNA): TGTGCCAGTAGTAACAACCCCTACGAGCAGTACTTC. Its translation is CASSNNPYEQYF. The chain joins TRBV19 to TRBJ2-7, with D unresolved. V was cut by 4 bases and J by 2 bases, with 6 bases left in between. The CDR3 is made up of 12 amino acids. Germline loops: CDR1 LNHDA, CDR2 SQIVND (reference sequence).

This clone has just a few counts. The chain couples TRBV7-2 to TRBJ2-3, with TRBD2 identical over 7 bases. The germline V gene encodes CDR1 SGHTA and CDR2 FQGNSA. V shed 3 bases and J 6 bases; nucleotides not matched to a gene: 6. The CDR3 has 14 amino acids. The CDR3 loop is CASSFHAGVDTQYF. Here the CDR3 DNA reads TGTGCCAGCAGCTTTCACGCGGGGGTGGATACGCAGTATTTT.

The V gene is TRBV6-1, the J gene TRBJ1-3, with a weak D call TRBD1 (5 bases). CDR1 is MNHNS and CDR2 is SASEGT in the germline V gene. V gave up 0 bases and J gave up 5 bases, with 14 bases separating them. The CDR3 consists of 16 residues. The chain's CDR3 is CASSEAGRVGRNTIYF. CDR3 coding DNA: TGTGCCAGCAGTGAAGCGGGCAGGGTTGGACGAAACACCATATATTTT.

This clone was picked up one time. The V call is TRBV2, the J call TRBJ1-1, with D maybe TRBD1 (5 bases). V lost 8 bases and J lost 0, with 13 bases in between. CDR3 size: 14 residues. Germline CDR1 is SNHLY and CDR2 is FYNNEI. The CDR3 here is CASGRVGMNTEAFF. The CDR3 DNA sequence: TGTGCCAGCGGCAGGGTAGGGATGAACACTGAAGCTTTCTTT.

CDR3 protein: CASSLGRETQYF. Written as DNA, the CDR3 is TGTGCCAGCAGCTTAGGTCGAGAGACCCAGTACTTC. The rearrangement links TRBV7-2 to TRBJ2-5; D is uncertain. Trimming took off 1 base at V and 4 bases at J, with 4 bases between the two ends. The length of the CDR3 is 12 residues. Germline V gives CDR1 SGHTA, CDR2 FQGNSA. Supplemented by reference TRBV7-2 and TRBJ2-5, the full variable domain reads GAGVSQSPSNKVTEKGKDVELRCDPISGHTALYWYRQSLGQGLEFLIYFQGNSAPDKSGLPSDRFSAERTGGSVSTLTIQRTQQEDSAVYLCASSLGRETQYFGPGTRLLVL.

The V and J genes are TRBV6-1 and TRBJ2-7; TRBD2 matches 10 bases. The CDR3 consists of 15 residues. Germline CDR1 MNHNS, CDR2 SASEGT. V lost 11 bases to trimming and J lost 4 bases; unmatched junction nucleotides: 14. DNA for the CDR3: TGTGCCGGAGAGGTGGCTAGCGGGGGTGTTTACGAGCAGTACTTC. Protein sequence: CAGEVASGGVYEQYF.

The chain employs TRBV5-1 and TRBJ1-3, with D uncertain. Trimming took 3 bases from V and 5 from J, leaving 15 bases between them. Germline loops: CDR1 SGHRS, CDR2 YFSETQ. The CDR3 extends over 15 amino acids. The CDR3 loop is CASSSRTGLRNTIYF. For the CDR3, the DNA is TGCGCCAGCAGCTCTCGGACGGGGTTGCGAAACACCATATATTTT.

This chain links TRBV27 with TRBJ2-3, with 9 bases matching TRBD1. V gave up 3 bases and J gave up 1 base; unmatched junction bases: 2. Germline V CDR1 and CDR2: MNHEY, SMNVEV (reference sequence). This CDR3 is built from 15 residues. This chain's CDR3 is CASSLTGGGTDTQYF. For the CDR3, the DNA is TGTGCCAGCAGTTTGACAGGGGGAGGCACAGATACGCAGTATTTT.

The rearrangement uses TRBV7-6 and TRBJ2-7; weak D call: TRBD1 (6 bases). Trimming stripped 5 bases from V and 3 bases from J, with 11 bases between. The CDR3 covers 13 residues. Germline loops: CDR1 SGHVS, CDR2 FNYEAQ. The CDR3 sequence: CASSKGHHYEQYF. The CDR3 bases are TGTGCCAGCAGCAAGGGACACCACTACGAGCAGTACTTC.

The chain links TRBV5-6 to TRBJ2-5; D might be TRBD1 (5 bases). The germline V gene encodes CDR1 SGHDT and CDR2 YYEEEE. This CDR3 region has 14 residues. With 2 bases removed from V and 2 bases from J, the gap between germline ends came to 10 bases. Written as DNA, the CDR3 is TGTGCCAGCAGCTTACGGCGACAGCAAGAGACCCAGTACTTC. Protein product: CASSLRRQQETQYF.

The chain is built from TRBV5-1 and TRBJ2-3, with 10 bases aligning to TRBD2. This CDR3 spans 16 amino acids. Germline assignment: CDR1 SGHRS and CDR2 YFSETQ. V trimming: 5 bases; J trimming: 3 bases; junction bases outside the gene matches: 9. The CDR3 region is CASSPSGGYRTDTQYF. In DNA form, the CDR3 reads TGCGCCAGCAGTCCTAGCGGGGGCTACAGGACAGATACGCAGTATTTT. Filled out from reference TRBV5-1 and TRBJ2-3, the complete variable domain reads KAGVTQTPRYLIKTRGQQVTLSCSPISGHRSVSWYQQTPGQGLQFLFEYFSETQRNKGNFPGRFSGRQFSNSRSEMNVSTLELGDSALYLCASSPSGGYRTDTQYFGPGTRLTVL.

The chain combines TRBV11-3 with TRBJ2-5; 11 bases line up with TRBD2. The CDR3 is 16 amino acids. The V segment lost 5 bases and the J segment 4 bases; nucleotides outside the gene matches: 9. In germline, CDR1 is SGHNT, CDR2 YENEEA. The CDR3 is CASSIRGSGGAETQYF. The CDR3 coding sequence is TGTGCCAGCAGCATAAGGGGTAGCGGGGGGGCAGAGACCCAGTACTTC. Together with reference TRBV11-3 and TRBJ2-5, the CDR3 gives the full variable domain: EAGVVQSPRYKIIEKKQPVAFWCNPISGHNTLYWYLQNLGQGPELLIRYENEEAVDDSQLPKDRFSAERLKGVDSTLKIQPAELGDSAVYLCASSIRGSGGAETQYFGPGTRLLVL.

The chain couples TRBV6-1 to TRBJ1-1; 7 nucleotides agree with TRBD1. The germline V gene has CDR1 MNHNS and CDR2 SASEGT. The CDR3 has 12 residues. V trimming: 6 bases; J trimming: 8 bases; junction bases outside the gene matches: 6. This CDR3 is CASSRNRGEAFF. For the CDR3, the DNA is TGTGCCAGCAGCAGAAACAGGGGCGAAGCTTTCTTT.

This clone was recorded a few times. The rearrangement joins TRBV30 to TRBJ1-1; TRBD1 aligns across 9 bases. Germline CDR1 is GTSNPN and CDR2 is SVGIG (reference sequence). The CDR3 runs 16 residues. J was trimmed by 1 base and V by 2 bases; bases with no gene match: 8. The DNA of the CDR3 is TGTGCCTGGAGTACGACAGGGGGAGCGAAGAACACTGAAGCTTTCTTT. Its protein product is CAWSTTGGAKNTEAFF.

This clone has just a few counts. The CDR3 bases are TGTGCTAGTGGTTCTCAGGGGGGTTACACTGAAGCTTTCTTT. It codes for CASGSQGGYTEAFF. The chain has TRBV12-5 and TRBJ1-1, with TRBD1 matching over 7 bases. The V and J ends lost 4 bases and 3 bases, in that order; junction bases with no gene match: 5. Germline V gives CDR1 LGHNT, CDR2 FRNRAP. The CDR3 is 14 residues long.

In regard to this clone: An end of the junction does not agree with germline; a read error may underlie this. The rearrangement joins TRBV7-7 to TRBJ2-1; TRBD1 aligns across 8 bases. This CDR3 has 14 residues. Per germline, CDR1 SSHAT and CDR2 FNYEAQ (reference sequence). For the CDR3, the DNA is TGTGCTAGCAGCTCTGGGACAGGAACCAATGAGCAGTTCTTC. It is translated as CASSSGTGTNEQFF.

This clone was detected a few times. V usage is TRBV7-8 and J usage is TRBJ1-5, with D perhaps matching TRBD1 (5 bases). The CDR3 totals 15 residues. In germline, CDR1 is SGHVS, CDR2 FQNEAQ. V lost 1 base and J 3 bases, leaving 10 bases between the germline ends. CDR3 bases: TGTGCCAGCAGCTTAGGGGCCAGGGCCAATCAGCCCCAGCATTTT. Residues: CASSLGARANQPQHF.